The 14 T cell receptor beta chains below come from one sample, sequenced in a study of cytomegalovirus exposure and HLA in healthy donors. A multiplex PCR was run with 60 Vbeta primers and 13 Jbeta primers. TCRdb keeps only in-frame clones here, not all; method: immunoSEQ multiplex PCR. The profile shows 84,000 or so clones, 60% to 85% of them singletons. The source material was PBMCs. These receptors came from a boy under 18 in good health and CMV-seronegative.

The genes are TRBV25-1 and TRBJ2-6; 7 nucleotides line up with TRBD1. This CDR3 is built from 16 residues. Germline V gives CDR1 MGHDK, CDR2 SYGVNS. V lost 3 bases to trimming and J lost 0 bases; unmatched junction nucleotides: 2. The CDR3 coding sequence is TGTGCCAGCAGTGACACAGGGGCCTCTGGGGCCAACGTCCTGACTTTC. It codes for CASSDTGASGANVLTF. The whole variable domain, remainder taken from reference TRBV25-1 and TRBJ2-6, is EADIYQTPRYLVIGTGKKITLECSQTMGHDKMYWYQQDPGMELHLIHYSYGVNSTEKGDLSSESTVSRIRTEHFPLTLESARPSHTSQYLCASSDTGASGANVLTFGAGSRLTVL.

The chain links TRBV7-6 to TRBJ2-5; 8 bases line up with TRBD2. The CDR3 loop spans 13 amino acids. Germline V CDR1 and CDR2: SGHVS, FNYEAQ. J lost 3 bases, V lost 5 bases, and 2 bases had no gene match. The CDR3 loop reads CASSPGGEETQYF. The CDR3 DNA is TGTGCCAGCAGCCCGGGGGGGGAAGAGACCCAGTACTTC.

The chain combines TRBV23-1 with TRBJ1-4, with a possible D match to TRBD1 (5 bases). TRBV23-1 is marked as an open reading frame, function uncertain. The CDR3 is 17 amino acids. CDR3 sequence (DNA): TGCGGACCAGCAATCCGGGACTGGGGCCCAACTAATGAAAAACTGTTTTTT. Translated: CGPAIRDWGPTNEKLFF.

This clone has a single count. This chain joins TRBV7-9 and TRBJ2-3, with a weak D call TRBD1 (6 bases). V was shortened by 1 base and J by 2 bases, with 10 bases between the two germline ends. The CDR3 loop spans 15 amino acids. Germline loops: CDR1 SEHNR, CDR2 FQNEAQ (reference sequence). Written as DNA, the CDR3 is TGTGCCAGCAGCTTAGGGACAGAGGTCACAGATACGCAGTATTTT. It is translated as CASSLGTEVTDTQYF.

The chain has TRBV2 and TRBJ1-4; no reliable D call. Trimming shortened V by 4 bases and J by 10 bases, and 13 bases separated the two germline ends. This CDR3 region has 13 residues. Germline loops: CDR1 SNHLY, CDR2 FYNNEI. In nucleotides, the CDR3 is TGTGCCAGCAGTGGGACGCCGGCGGGAAAACTGTTTTTT. Protein: CASSGTPAGKLFF.

The chain recombines TRBV7-6 with TRBJ2-2; TRBD2 is a possible D gene (6 bases). The CDR3 consists of 16 residues. Germline V gives CDR1 SGHVS, CDR2 FNYEAQ. V dropped 3 bases and J dropped 3 bases, with 14 bases sitting between them. This CDR3 reads CASSLLVAADTGELFF. As DNA, the CDR3 is TGTGCCAGCAGCTTGCTGGTAGCGGCAGACACCGGGGAGCTGTTTTTT.

The rearrangement links TRBV5-1 to TRBJ1-1, with a possible D match to TRBD1 (5 bases). The CDR3 contains 14 residues. Germline CDR1 and CDR2: SGHRS and YFSETQ. V lost 5 bases and J lost 0, with 11 bases in between. The CDR3 DNA reads TGCGCCAGCAGGCCGACAGATATGAACACTGAAGCTTTCTTT. Protein product: CASRPTDMNTEAFF.

A few counts support this clone. This rearrangement joins TRBV5-1 to TRBJ1-2; D not certain. V gave up 0 bases and J gave up 2 bases, with 8 bases separating them. The CDR3 has 14 residues. Germline CDR1 is SGHRS and CDR2 is YFSETQ. The CDR3 spells CASSLVAGNYGYTF. The CDR3 nucleotides read TGCGCCAGCAGCTTGGTAGCTGGGAACTATGGCTACACCTTC.

This clone appeared a few times. The chain carries TRBV2 and TRBJ2-2, with D possibly matching TRBD2 (6 bases). The CDR3 consists of 12 residues. V gave up 5 bases and J gave up 5 bases, with 6 bases separating them. Germline-derived CDR1 and CDR2 are SNHLY and FYNNEI. CDR3 nucleotides: TGTGCCAGCAGTCGGGAGACCGGGGAGCTGTTTTTT. This gives the protein CASSRETGELFF.

This chain links TRBV7-2 with TRBJ2-7, with 15 bases that match TRBD2. The ends lost 5 bases at V and 2 bases at J; junction bases unmatched: 4. Germline-derived CDR1 and CDR2 are SGHTA and FQGNSA. The CDR3 covers 16 residues. For the CDR3, the DNA is TGTGCCAGCAGCGTCGGACTAGCGGGAGGGCCCTACGAGCAGTACTTC. As protein: CASSVGLAGGPYEQYF.

This clone was seen a handful of times. The J gene is TRBJ2-6, the V gene TRBV11-2; 10 bases align to TRBD1. Trimming cost V 4 bases and J 1 base; bases outside gene matches: 7. The CDR3 is 18 amino acids. Germline lookup yields CDR1 SGHAT and CDR2 FQNNGV. The CDR3 here is CASSSGPGQGSGANVLTF. CDR3 nucleotides: TGTGCCAGCAGCTCCGGGCCGGGACAGGGGTCTGGGGCCAACGTCCTGACTTTC.

The chain employs TRBV29-1 and TRBJ2-3; tentative D call: TRBD2 (6 bases). Trimming took 8 bases from V and 4 from J, leaving 19 bases between them. CDR3 length equals 14 residues. Germline V gene sequence: CDR1 SQVTM, CDR2 ANQGSEA. The CDR3 reads CSSLELAASDTQYF. The CDR3 nucleotides read TGCAGCTCATTGGAACTAGCAGCATCAGATACGCAGTATTTT.

This clone was seen only once. This chain links TRBV10-3 with TRBJ2-1, with TRBD2 matching 11 bases. Looked up from germline, CDR1 is ENHRY and CDR2 is SYGVKD. This CDR3 spans 13 amino acids. V lost 10 bases, J lost 10 bases, and 9 bases stayed unmatched. As DNA, the CDR3 is TGTGCCACGGAAGGGACTAGCGGAAGAGAGCAGTTCTTC. Its translation: CATEGTSGREQFF.

The chain links TRBV27 to TRBJ1-5; no clear D gene. CDR1 and CDR2 from the germline V gene are MNHEY and SMNVEV (reference sequence). The CDR3 extends over 14 amino acids. Deletions cut 0 bases from V and 3 bases from J, with 6 bases between. DNA for the CDR3: TGTGCCAGCAGTTTATCCAGGAACAATCAGCCCCAGCATTTT. Translation gives CASSLSRNNQPQHF.